One and the same sample provided the 15 T cell receptor beta chains below, sequenced in a study of Graves' ophthalmopathy and Graves' hyperthyroidism. Amplification from RNA transcripts yielded the TCR beta CDR3 regions. RT-PCR with HTBI primers came first, then second-round multiplex PCR. A single record per CDR3 protein comes from TCRdb applying MiXCR to the multiplex PCR reads. The table shows about 480,000 distinct CDR3 sequences, with approximately 14% occurring only once. Material: blood. These receptors all come from a woman aged 25 to 39 with Graves' ophthalmopathy.

This chain joins TRBV10-2 and TRBJ2-7, with D possibly matching TRBD1 (6 bases). The CDR3 spans 14 residues. The germline V gene has CDR1 WSHSY and CDR2 SAAADI. V was pared by 1 base and J by 6 bases, with 13 bases between. The CDR3 spells CASSELAGAGEQYF. As DNA, the CDR3 is TGCGCCAGCAGTGAGTTGGCAGGGGCTGGCGAGCAGTACTTC.

This clonotype has ten or more counts. The chain has TRBV27 and TRBJ1-1, with 7 bases that match TRBD1. The CDR3 covers 14 residues. Germline assignment: CDR1 MNHEY and CDR2 SMNVEV (reference sequence). The V segment lost 4 bases and the J segment 4 bases; nucleotides outside the gene matches: 6. The CDR3 nucleotides read TGTGCCAGCAGTTCTACAGGGGTCGGCACTGAAGCTTTCTTT. It codes for CASSSTGVGTEAFF.

This clonotype was seen repeatedly, ten times or more. A much larger clone is a single base away; this may be a read error. The V call is TRBV6-1, the J call TRBJ2-7, with TRBD1 matching over 11 bases. The CDR3 runs to 14 residues. V shed 6 bases and J 4 bases; nucleotides not matched to a gene: 5. Germline lookup yields CDR1 MNHNS and CDR2 SASEGT. DNA of the CDR3: TGTGCCAGCAGCGCGGGACAGGGGGGGTACGAGCAGTACTTC. It translates to CASSAGQGGYEQYF.

Many counts were recorded for this clonotype. The chain is built from TRBV28 and TRBJ2-7; D possibly corresponds to TRBD2 (6 bases). The V end was cut by 2 bases, the J end by 3 bases, with 17 bases between. Germline V gene data show CDR1 as MDHEN and CDR2 as SYDVKM. The CDR3 is 16 residues long. CDR3 nucleotide sequence: TGTGCCAGCAGTTTAGCTTCCGGGACTCTCGTCTACGAGCAGTACTTC. This encodes CASSLASGTLVYEQYF.

This clonotype was observed at least ten times. This chain connects TRBV6-1 to TRBJ1-1, with 7 bases matching TRBD1. This CDR3 is 14 amino acids long. The V segment lost 7 bases and the J segment 0 bases; nucleotides outside the gene matches: 5. The germline V gene encodes CDR1 MNHNS and CDR2 SASEGT. CDR3 residues: CASTRGGMNTEAFF. The CDR3 DNA reads TGTGCCAGCACCAGGGGGGGCATGAACACTGAAGCTTTCTTT.

The sample holds a few counts of this clonotype. This chain connects TRBV9 to TRBJ2-7, with TRBD2 matching 8 bases. CDR1 is SGDLS, CDR2 YYNGEE, per germline. Germline trimming cut 2 bases from V and 6 bases from J; bases unmatched to any gene: 4. The CDR3 loop spans 13 amino acids. The CDR3 loop is CASSVGTSSEQYF. In DNA form, the CDR3 reads TGTGCCAGCAGCGTGGGGACTAGTTCCGAGCAGTACTTC.

Here the CDR3 DNA reads TGTGCCCTACAAGCCGGGGGGCGCTTCTATGGCTACACCTTC. This translates into CALQAGGRFYGYTF. V gene TRBV7-2 combines with J gene TRBJ1-2, with D tentatively TRBD1 (6 bases). CDR1 SGHTA and CDR2 FQGNSA come from the germline V gene. The CDR3 runs to 14 residues. V dropped 11 bases and J dropped 4 bases, with 20 bases sitting between them.

About this clonotype itself: A read error may be the cause here, since a much bigger clone is one base away. This rearrangement joins TRBV12-3 or TRBV12-4 to TRBJ2-2; possible D gene TRBD2, 5 bases. This CDR3 contains 18 residues. The CDR3 reads CASSLGRTHSLNTGELCF. CDR3 nucleotides: TGTGCCAGCAGTTTGGGCAGGACCCATAGTCTTAACACCGGGGAGCTGTGTTTT.

The CDR3 region has the DNA TGTGCCATCAGGGCGGACATCTCTGGAAACACCATATATTTT. Translating it yields CAIRADISGNTIYF. V gene TRBV6-1 combines with J gene TRBJ1-3, with a tentative D call TRBD1 (5 bases). The CDR3 is 14 amino acids. The germline CDR1 and CDR2 sequences are MNHNS and SASEGT. V gave up 10 bases and J gave up 0 bases, with 13 bases separating them.

This clonotype was counted between two and nine times. The V call is TRBV9, the J call TRBJ1-6, with no clear D. With 1 base removed from V and 9 bases from J, the gap between germline ends came to 11 bases. The CDR3 runs to 14 residues. Germline CDR1 SGDLS, CDR2 YYNGEE. The DNA of the CDR3 is TGTGCCAGCAGCGTATCCACCTTTGGTTCACCCCTCCACTTT. This encodes CASSVSTFGSPLHF.

This clonotype was seen repeatedly, ten times or more. The chain links TRBV6-5 to TRBJ2-5; D call uncertain. From germline, CDR1 is MNHEY and CDR2 SVGAGI. CDR3 size: 14 residues. V dropped 5 bases and J dropped 7 bases, with 17 bases sitting between them. The CDR3 sequence is CASSPTTLRGTQYF. The CDR3 nucleotides are TGTGCCAGCAGTCCTACGACCCTCCGCGGGACCCAGTACTTC.

This clonotype has just a few counts. V is TRBV4-1 and J is TRBJ2-7, with 9 bases aligning to TRBD2. The J segment lost 0 bases and the V segment lost 1 base, leaving 7 bases of the junction unmatched. Germline V gene lookup returns CDR1 MGHRA and CDR2 YSYEKL. This CDR3 comprises 17 residues. The CDR3 region has the DNA TGCGCCAGCAGCCAAGCCTTGACTAGCGGAATCTCCTACGAGCAGTACTTC. It codes for CASSQALTSGISYEQYF.

This clonotype was seen more than once but under ten times. This chain uses TRBV4-1 with TRBJ2-2; perhaps D is TRBD1 or TRBD2 (6 bases each). The length of the CDR3 is 17 residues. Germline V gene lookup returns CDR1 MGHRA and CDR2 YSYEKL. V gave up 4 bases and J gave up 3 bases, with 18 bases separating them. CDR3 coding DNA: TGCGCCAGCAGCCGCCTAGGGGGGAGCGTAGACACCGGGGAGCTGTTTTTT. Amino acids: CASSRLGGSVDTGELFF.

This clonotype has at least ten counts. The V and J genes are TRBV28 and TRBJ1-1; possible D gene TRBD1, 5 bases. Germline CDR1 is MDHEN and CDR2 is SYDVKM. The CDR3 totals 15 residues. Trimming cost V 5 bases and J 4 bases, with 17 bases left between them. The CDR3 is CASSLTTSGGTEAFF. In nucleotides, the CDR3 is TGTGCCAGCAGTCTTACGACATCGGGGGGCACTGAAGCTTTCTTT. The full variable domain, its missing parts supplied by reference TRBV28 and TRBJ1-1, is DVKVTQSSRYLVKRTGEKVFLECVQDMDHENMFWYRQDPGLGLRLIYFSYDVKMKEKGDIPEGYSVSREKKERFSLILESASTNQTSMYLCASSLTTSGGTEAFFGQGTRLTVV.

The V and J genes are TRBV30 and TRBJ1-5, with unresolved D. Germline assignment: CDR1 GTSNPN and CDR2 SVGIG (reference sequence). V lost 2 bases and J 6 bases, leaving 8 bases between the germline ends. The CDR3 is 12 amino acids. For the CDR3, the DNA is TGTGCCTGGAGTCAGTTCGCTCAGCCCCAGCATTTT. It encodes CAWSQFAQPQHF.